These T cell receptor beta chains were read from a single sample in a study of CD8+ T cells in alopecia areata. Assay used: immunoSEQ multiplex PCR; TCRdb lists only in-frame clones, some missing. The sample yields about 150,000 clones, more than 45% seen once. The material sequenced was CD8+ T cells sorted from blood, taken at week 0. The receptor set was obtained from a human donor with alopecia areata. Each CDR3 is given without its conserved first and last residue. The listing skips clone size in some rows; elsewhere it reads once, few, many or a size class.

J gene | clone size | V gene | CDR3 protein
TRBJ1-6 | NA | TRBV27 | ASSPRGTGFSYNSPLH
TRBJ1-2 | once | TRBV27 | ASSSTGQGPFPYGYT
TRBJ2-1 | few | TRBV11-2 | ASSLGRRSSYNEQF
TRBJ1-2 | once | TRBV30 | AWSVIRGAHGYT
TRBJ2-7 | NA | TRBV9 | ASSLGWDSSYEQY
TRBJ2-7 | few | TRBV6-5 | ASSYGSGSYEQY
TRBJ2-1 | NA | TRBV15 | ATSRDLGGQF
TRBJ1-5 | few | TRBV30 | AWSPKRGAQPQH
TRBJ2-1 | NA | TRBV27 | ASSFGAGGFEQF
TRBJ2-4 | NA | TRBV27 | ASSLSRWENIQY
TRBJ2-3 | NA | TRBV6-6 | ASSYSGGGTDTQY
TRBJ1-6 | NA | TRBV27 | ASRSTGQGSNWYNSPLH
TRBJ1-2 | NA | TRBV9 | ASSVETARDGYT
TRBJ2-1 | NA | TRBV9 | ASSVGPASDEQF
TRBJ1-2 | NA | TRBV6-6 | ASTPGTADGYT
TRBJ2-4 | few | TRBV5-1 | ASSLERDIQY
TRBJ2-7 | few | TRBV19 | ASSNSYEQY
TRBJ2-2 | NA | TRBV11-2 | ASSSPWAGELF
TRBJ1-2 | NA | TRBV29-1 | SVVGSHGYT
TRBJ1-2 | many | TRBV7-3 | ASSQSNSYGYT
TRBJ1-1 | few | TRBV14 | ASSQVGLNTEAF
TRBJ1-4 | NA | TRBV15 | ATSKDLDTGKLF
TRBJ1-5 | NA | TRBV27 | ASRYTGGPNQPQH
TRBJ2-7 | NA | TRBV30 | AWNSLGYDEQY
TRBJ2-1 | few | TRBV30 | AWSQGQYNEQF
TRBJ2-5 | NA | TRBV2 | ASSFGLAGEETQY
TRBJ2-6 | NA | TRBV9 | ASSETGFPSGANVLT
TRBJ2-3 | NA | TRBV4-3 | ASSQARGTELHTDTQY
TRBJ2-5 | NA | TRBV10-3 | AISENRETQY